This TCR beta chain was documented in a study of cytomegalovirus exposure and HLA in healthy donors. Trimming took 6 bases from V and 2 from J, leaving 19 bases between them. CDR1 is ENHRY, CDR2 SYGVKD, per germline. The CDR3 totals 16 residues. The PCR was carried out with 60 Vbeta primers and 13 Jbeta primers. Assay: immunoSEQ multiplex PCR; the TCRdb copy retains only in-frame clones and omits some. Here the sample spans approximately 120,000 clones, roughly 75% being singletons. This receptor was taken from a female donor in good health and CMV-seronegative. Sequenced: PBMCs. The gene calls are TRBV10-3 and TRBJ2-5; possibly TRBD2 for D (7 bases). The CDR3 is CAISDYNAGAQETQYF. CDR3 nucleotide sequence: TGTGCCATCAGCGACTACAACGCGGGGGCACAAGAGACCCAGTACTTC.